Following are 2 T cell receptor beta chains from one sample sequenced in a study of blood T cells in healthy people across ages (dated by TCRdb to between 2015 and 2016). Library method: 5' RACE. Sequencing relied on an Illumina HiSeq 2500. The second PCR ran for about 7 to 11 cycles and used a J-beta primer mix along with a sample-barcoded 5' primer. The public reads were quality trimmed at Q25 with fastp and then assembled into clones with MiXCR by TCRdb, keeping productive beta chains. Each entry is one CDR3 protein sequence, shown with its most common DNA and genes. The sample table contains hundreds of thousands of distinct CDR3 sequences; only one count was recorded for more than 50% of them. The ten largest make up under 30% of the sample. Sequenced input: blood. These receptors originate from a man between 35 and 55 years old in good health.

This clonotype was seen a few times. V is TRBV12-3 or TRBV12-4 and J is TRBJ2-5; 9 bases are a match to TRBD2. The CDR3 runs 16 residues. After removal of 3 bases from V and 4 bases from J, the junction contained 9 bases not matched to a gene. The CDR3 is CASSFLAGLGGETQYF. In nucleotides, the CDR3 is TGTGCCAGCAGTTTTCTAGCGGGGTTAGGGGGAGAGACCCAGTACTTC.

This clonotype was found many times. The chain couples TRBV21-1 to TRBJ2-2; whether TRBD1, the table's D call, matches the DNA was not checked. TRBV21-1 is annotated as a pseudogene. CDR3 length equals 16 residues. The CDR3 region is CASSKDGREAAGELFF. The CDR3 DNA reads TGTGCCAGCAGCAAAGATGGCAGGGAGGCGGCCGGGGAGCTGTTTTTT.